These 9 T cell receptor beta chains share one sample of origin, sequenced in a study of Tregs in tolerant kidney transplant recipients. Sequencing used immunoSEQ multiplex PCR; TCRdb keeps in-frame clones, though not all of them. Of about 72,000 clones in the sample, roughly 92% were seen once. Specimen: CD8+ T cells from blood, collected before the transplant. These receptors were collected from a human donor who received a combined kidney and bone marrow transplant.

The genes are TRBV19 and TRBJ2-1; 11 bases are shared with TRBD1. Germline CDR1 LNHDA, CDR2 SQIVND (reference sequence). J lost 3 bases, V lost 3 bases, and 7 bases had no gene match. The CDR3 runs to 17 residues. The CDR3 coding sequence is TGTGCCAGTAGTATTTGGGTCGGGACAGGGGGCTACAATGAGCAGTTCTTC. This gives the protein CASSIWVGTGGYNEQFF.

This chain connects TRBV14 to TRBJ2-2; 7 nucleotides line up with TRBD2. The germline V gene has CDR1 SGHDN and CDR2 FVKESK. J gave up 5 bases and V 6 bases, and 3 bases lay outside the gene matches. The CDR3 is 13 residues long. As DNA, the CDR3 is TGTGCCAGCAGTAAGCGGGGAACCGGGGAGCTGTTTTTT. The encoded protein is CASSKRGTGELFF.

This chain links TRBV7-6 with TRBJ2-5, with TRBD1 matching 8 bases. The CDR3 consists of 13 residues. J was trimmed by 14 bases and V by 1 base; bases with no gene match: 9. CDR1 and CDR2 from the germline V gene are SGHVS and FNYEAQ. CDR3 loop: CASSLVGQAMNYF. For the CDR3, the DNA is TGTGCCAGCAGCTTAGTGGGACAGGCTATGAATTACTTC.

The rearrangement uses TRBV14 and TRBJ2-7; D possibly corresponds to TRBD2 (5 bases). The V end was cut by 2 bases, the J end by 6 bases, with 14 bases between. The germline gives CDR1 SGHDN, CDR2 FVKESK. The CDR3 is 14 residues long. The CDR3, as DNA: TGTGCCAGCAGCCAACGACTACTACCGCTCGAGCAGTACTTC. Translation: CASSQRLLPLEQYF.

This clone has only a few counts. The chain combines TRBV5-1 with TRBJ1-1; no definite D call. Looked up from germline, CDR1 is SGHRS and CDR2 is YFSETQ. Trimming removed 4 bases from V and 4 bases from J, with 11 bases in between. CDR3 length: 13 residues. The CDR3 DNA follows: TGCGCCAGCAGCCTCGGGGTGACCACTGAAGCTTTCTTT. It specifies CASSLGVTTEAFF.

This chain links TRBV30 with TRBJ1-1, with 8 bases fitting TRBD1. The V segment lost 0 bases and the J segment 3 bases; nucleotides outside the gene matches: 0. The CDR3 loop spans 13 amino acids. Germline V gives CDR1 GTSNPN, CDR2 SVGIG (reference sequence). The CDR3 region is CAWSVQGDTEAFF. In nucleotides, the CDR3 is TGTGCCTGGAGTGTACAGGGGGACACTGAAGCTTTCTTT.

This clone was recorded once. This chain uses TRBV7-6 with TRBJ2-7; no clear D. V gave up 6 bases and J gave up 0 bases, with 9 bases separating them. This CDR3 comprises 13 residues. Per the germline V gene, CDR1 is SGHVS and CDR2 is FNYEAQ. As DNA, the CDR3 is TGTGCCAGCAGTGAGCAGGCCTCCTACGAGCAGTACTTC. Protein sequence: CASSEQASYEQYF.

The J gene is TRBJ2-5, the V gene TRBV4-3; 7 positions match TRBD1. The CDR3 is 15 amino acids. Germline-derived CDR1 and CDR2 are LGHNA and YSLEER. The junction had 10 bases not matched to a gene; V was cut back by 4 bases and J by 5 bases. The CDR3 bases are TGCGCCAGCAGCCCCCGGGGACAGCGGAGGGAGACCCAGTACTTC. Translated, it gives CASSPRGQRRETQYF.

V gene TRBV15 combines with J gene TRBJ1-1, with D possibly TRBD1 on 5 matching bases. CDR3 length equals 13 residues. Deletions cut 6 bases from V and 3 bases from J, with 11 bases between. The germline CDR1 and CDR2 sequences are LNHNV and YYDKDF (reference sequence). The CDR3 DNA sequence: TGTGCCACCAGTTCGAGACAGCACACTGAAGCTTTCTTT. The encoded protein is CATSSRQHTEAFF.